This T cell receptor (beta chain) was observed in a study of blood T cell repertoires in COVID-19. Trimming stripped 3 bases from V and 4 bases from J, with 9 bases between. The CDR3 covers 13 residues. Germline-derived CDR1 and CDR2 are MNHEY and SMNVEV (reference sequence). The data were produced by immunoSEQ multiplex PCR, yet TCRdb's version contains in-frame clones alone and is incomplete. The data hold roughly 250,000 clones, with around four fifths observed a single time. For this clone: The same CDR3 also results from other DNA sequences found in this sample.

The chain recombines TRBV27 with TRBJ1-2; TRBD1 is a possible D gene (5 bases). Sequenced input: peripheral blood. This TCR was recovered from a woman aged 80 or over with acute or convalescent COVID-19. The CDR3 loop is CASSFRGGYGYTF. CDR3 sequence (DNA): TGTGCCAGCAGTTTTCGGGGGGGCTATGGCTACACCTTC.